A single sample gave rise to the 2 T cell receptor beta chains below, sequenced in a study of shared clonotypes between healthy human individuals. Only in-frame clones appear in the TCRdb table, and some are missing; sequencing was by immunoSEQ multiplex PCR. The data show 1,500,000 or so clones, approximately 98.5% seen once. Material: naive CD4+ T cells sorted from blood. The subset: CD45RA+ positively selected. The receptors originated from a man aged 25 to 45 in good health.

V usage is TRBV19 and J usage is TRBJ2-3; maybe TRBD2 (5 bases). The CDR3 runs to 12 residues. The V end lost 4 bases, the J end lost 5 bases, and 7 bases lay between the germline ends. The germline CDR1 and CDR2 sequences are LNHDA and SQIVND (reference sequence). CDR3 in amino acids: CASSSAGDTQYF. DNA for the CDR3: TGTGCCAGTAGTAGCGCGGGAGATACGCAGTATTTT. The full variable domain, in which reference TRBV19 and TRBJ2-3 provide the parts outside the CDR3, is DGGITQSPKYLFRKEGQNVTLSCEQNLNHDAMYWYRQDPGQGLRLIYYSQIVNDFQKGDIAEGYSVSREKKESFPLTVTSAQKNPTAFYLCASSSAGDTQYFGPGTRLTVL.

This rearrangement joins TRBV7-2 to TRBJ2-7; possibly TRBD1 for D (5 bases). This CDR3 has 16 residues. CDR1 SGHTA and CDR2 FQGNSA come from the germline V gene. V was clipped by 2 bases and J by 0 bases, with 14 bases between them. DNA for the CDR3: TGTGCCAGCAGCTTAAGACAGAAAAACTCCTCCTACGAGCAGTACTTC. Protein: CASSLRQKNSSYEQYF.